This TCR beta chain was documented in a study of PD-L1 blockade in urothelial cancer. Study information: Study patients had been treated with 0 to 3 previous chemotherapy regimens.

Time point: pretreatment peripheral blood. It was locally advanced or metastatic urothelial carcinoma that patients had. CDR3 length equals 13 residues. Germline V gene sequence: CDR1 MNHEY, CDR2 SVGAGI. The ends were cut back, 4 bases at V and 10 bases at J, with 14 bases in the middle. This clone showed up just once. As yet, its antigen is unknown. Findings of the study overall: Blood TCR clonality below the median before treatment was a predictor of better survival.

Every PCR received spiked-in synthetic TCR analog templates. Using immunoSEQ multiplex PCR, the repertoire was profiled, and TCRdb retains in-frame clones only, with some absent. Counted here are some 89,000 clones, about 84% occurring once; the ten biggest clones make up approximately 15%. The source material was PBMCs, sampled around atezolizumab (anti-PD-L1) treatment. The rearrangement joins TRBV6-5 to TRBJ2-1; the D gene is possibly TRBD1 (7 bases). The TCR comes from a man between 60 and 75 years old with urothelial cancer. CDR3 sequence reads: CASSSPPGGEQFF. The DNA of the CDR3 is TGTGCCAGCAGTTCACCCCCAGGGGGGGAGCAGTTCTTC.